The 8 T cell receptor beta chains below were found in one sample sequenced in a study of beta chain features in type 1 diabetes. Every bit of the isolated RNA underwent reverse transcription, so sequencing read expressed TCRB transcripts. Generated by immunoSEQ multiplex PCR, the TCRdb table keeps only in-frame clones and is missing some. The sample holds about 620,000 clones; around 15% are singletons and the top ten take more than 0.08%. Specimen: naive CD4+ T cells from blood. The receptors derive from a man aged 18 to 35 in good health.

This clone was seen only a few times. The genes are TRBV6-7 and TRBJ1-2; D is uncertain. TRBV6-7 is flagged as an ORF with uncertain function. This CDR3 spans 11 amino acids. V was pared by 7 bases and J by 6 bases, with 9 bases between. CDR3 DNA: TGTGCCAGCACTGACATAGATGGCTACACCTTC. Amino acids: CASTDIDGYTF.

This sequence joins TRBV15 and TRBJ1-5; unclear D gene. The CDR3 is 16 residues long. The germline V gene has CDR1 LNHNV and CDR2 YYDKDF (reference sequence). V shed 2 bases and J shed 1 base, with 12 bases lying between them. This CDR3 reads CATSRFQDYSNQPQHF. The CDR3 nucleotides read TGTGCCACCAGCAGATTTCAGGACTACAGCAATCAGCCCCAGCATTTT.

This clone was detected only a few times. This chain joins TRBV29-1 and TRBJ1-1; D call uncertain. V was clipped by 1 base and J by 1 base, with 10 bases between them. The CDR3 sequence is 14 residues long. Germline V CDR1 and CDR2: SQVTM, ANQGSEA. CDR3 amino acids: CSVEVIGKNTEAFF. As DNA, the CDR3 is TGCAGCGTTGAAGTAATAGGAAAGAACACTGAAGCTTTCTTT.

CDR3 protein: CASSSPGQGPNEQFF. CDR3 DNA: TGTGCCAGCAGTTCACCGGGACAGGGGCCGAATGAGCAGTTCTTC. V usage is TRBV5-4 and J usage is TRBJ2-1; 10 positions match TRBD1. Germline CDR1 SGHNT, CDR2 YYREEE (reference sequence). CDR3 length: 15 residues. V lost 5 bases, J lost 7 bases, and 9 bases stayed unmatched.

As to this clone: Other DNA sequences from this sample encode an identical CDR3 as well. The chain has TRBV29-1 and TRBJ1-2; D is possibly TRBD1 (5 bases). This CDR3 spans 11 amino acids. Germline values: CDR1 SQVTM, CDR2 ANQGSEA. Trimming left V 6 bases short and J 8 bases short, with 13 bases between. CDR3 sequence reads: CSVGGQGGYTF. The CDR3 DNA is TGCAGCGTGGGGGGTCAGGGCGGCTACACCTTC.

This clone occurred a few times. The rearrangement links TRBV29-1 to TRBJ1-1, with no clear D. The germline V gene has CDR1 SQVTM and CDR2 ANQGSEA. V dropped 7 bases and J dropped 0 bases, with 18 bases sitting between them. CDR3 length equals 15 residues. The CDR3 reads CSASSLGYMNTEAFF. The CDR3 coding sequence is TGCAGCGCGTCCTCCCTGGGGTACATGAACACTGAAGCTTTCTTT. Full variable domain (outside the CDR3, taken from reference TRBV29-1 and TRBJ1-1): SAVISQKPSRDICQRGTSLTIQCQVDSQVTMMFWYRQQPGQSLTLIATANQGSEATYESGFVIDKFPISRPNLTFSTLTVSNMSPEDSSIYLCSASSLGYMNTEAFFGQGTRLTVV.

This clone was picked up many times. The rearrangement links TRBV5-4 to TRBJ2-1; no clear D. The CDR3 loop spans 12 amino acids. Germline values: CDR1 SGHNT, CDR2 YYREEE (reference sequence). The ends were cut back, 4 bases at V and 9 bases at J, with 11 bases in the middle. The CDR3 sequence: CASSVPLSEQFF. The CDR3 nucleotides are TGTGCCAGCAGCGTACCGCTAAGTGAGCAGTTCTTC. The variable domain in full, with the rest retrieved from reference TRBV5-4 and TRBJ2-1, is ETGVTQSPTHLIKTRGQQVTLRCSSQSGHNTVSWYQQALGQGPQFIFQYYREEENGRGNFPPRFSGLQFPNYSSELNVNALELDDSALYLCASSVPLSEQFFGPGTRLTVL.

This chain uses TRBV7-2 with TRBJ2-1; 7 bases align to TRBD1. Germline V gene lookup returns CDR1 SGHTA and CDR2 FQGNSA. With 7 bases clipped from V and 7 bases from J, the junction kept 10 bases outside the gene matches. This CDR3 spans 14 amino acids. CDR3 nucleotide sequence: TGTGCCAGCACCGTAGGAGCGACAGGGAATGAGCAGTTCTTC. This gives the protein CASTVGATGNEQFF.